This TCR beta chain was captured in a study of cytomegalovirus exposure and HLA in healthy donors. Findings of the study overall: Previous analysis showed most TCR beta V segments were productive about 90% or about 30% of the time.

The CDR3 spans 16 residues. It was with 60 Vbeta and 13 Jbeta primers that the PCR ran. Some clones are missing from TCRdb's copy, which holds only in-frame ones; the method was immunoSEQ multiplex PCR. The sample lists approximately 130,000 clones, about 80% seen once, with 1% to 1.5% in the top ten. Turning to this clone: The antigen remains undetermined.

The rearrangement links TRBV21-1 to TRBJ2-4; the table gives TRBD2 as D, unverified against the DNA. TRBV21-1 is a pseudogene. This TCR came from a man aged 45-65 years in good health and CMV-seronegative. Sequenced input: PBMCs. CDR3 nucleotides: TGTGCCAGCAGCCGTAAGAGAAGCCTAGCCAAAAACATTCAGTACTTC. It codes for CASSRKRSLAKNIQYF.